A selection of T cell receptor beta chains follows, all from one sample in a study of response to subunit inactivated influenza vaccine. MiXCR was run by TCRdb on the RT-PCR reads, yielding one entry per CDR3 protein. Of about 190,000 distinct CDR3 sequences in the sample, roughly 14% were seen once. The sequencing used CD8+ T cells sorted from PBMCs, collected 4 to 6 days after vaccination. These receptor sequences come from a man in his fifties or sixties who received an inactivated influenza vaccine. Each CDR3 is given with its conserved first and last residue. D genes are given only for firm matches. Clone size appears in some rows only: once, few, many, or a class for an expanded clone.

v_gene	abundance	d_gene	j_gene	CDR3aa	CDR3nt
TRBV28	few	.	TRBJ2-2	CASRRTGELFF	TGTGCCAGCAGGAGAACCGGGGAGCTGTTTTTT
TRBV4-1	few	.	TRBJ2-5	CASSQDQAAGKETQYF	TGCGCCAGCAGCCAAGATCAGGCGGCAGGAAAAGAGACCCAGTACTTC
TRBV6-1	.	.	TRBJ2-1	CASIRIQGLDEQFF	TGTGCCAGCATCCGGATCCAGGGGTTGGATGAGCAGTTCTTC
TRBV5-1	once	.	TRBJ2-5	CASSSGGALYQETQYF	TGCGCCAGCAGCTCCGGAGGGGCTCTGTACCAAGAGACCCAGTACTTC
TRBV27	few	.	TRBJ2-1	CASSLLGLGVSNEQFF	TGTGCCAGCAGTTTATTGGGGCTAGGGGTTTCCAATGAGCAGTTCTTC
TRBV4-1	.	.	TRBJ2-2	CASSQSQENTGELFF	TGCGCCAGCAGCCAAAGCCAAGAGAACACCGGGGAGCTGTTTTTT
TRBV4-3	.	.	TRBJ1-1	CASSQDRGGYTEAFF	TGCGCCAGCAGCCAAGACAGGGGAGGTTACACTGAAGCTTTCTTT
TRBV15	few	TRBD2	TRBJ2-1	CATTPTAGGAYNEQFF	TGTGCCACCACTCCTACAGCTGGGGGGGCCTACAATGAGCAGTTCTTC
TRBV7-2	.	.	TRBJ2-5	CANDVRWDGQETQYF	TGTGCCAACGACGTCCGATGGGACGGCCAAGAGACCCAGTACTTC
TRBV11-3	once	TRBD1	TRBJ2-7	CASSLDPSAGGPLYEQYF	TGTGCCAGCAGCTTAGATCCTTCGGCAGGGGGTCCTCTCTACGAGCAGTACTTC
TRBV28	few	TRBD2	TRBJ2-7	CASSGLADNEQYF	TGTGCCAGCAGCGGACTAGCTGACAACGAGCAGTACTTC
TRBV7-8	few	TRBD2	TRBJ2-3	CASSLSAGGDTQYF	TGTGCCAGCAGCTTATCAGCGGGAGGAGATACGCAGTATTTT
TRBV6-1	few	.	TRBJ2-7	CASTGHDSYEQYF	TGTGCCAGCACCGGACACGACTCCTACGAGCAGTACTTC
TRBV9	.	.	TRBJ2-5	CASSAGWGWETQYF	TGTGCCAGCAGCGCGGGATGGGGGTGGGAGACCCAGTACTTC
TRBV5-5	few	.	TRBJ1-1	CASSFWWVNTEAFF	TGTGCCAGCAGCTTTTGGTGGGTGAACACTGAAGCTTTCTTT
TRBV11-2	many	TRBD1	TRBJ2-5	CASSPMLGQGAETQYF	TGTGCCAGCAGCCCGATGCTGGGACAGGGGGCTGAGACCCAGTACTTC
TRBV28	few	.	TRBJ2-7	CASSWGTYEQYF	TGTGCCAGCTCCTGGGGGACCTACGAGCAGTACTTC
TRBV12-3/TRBV12-4	few	.	TRBJ1-3	CASSAPWGSRDTIYF	TGTGCCAGCAGTGCACCATGGGGATCCAGGGACACCATATATTTT
TRBV4-2	few	.	TRBJ2-2	CASSHLEDRELFF	TGTGCCAGCAGCCACCTTGAGGATCGGGAGCTGTTTTTT
TRBV20-1	.	.	TRBJ2-1	CSAREFEGAYNEQFF	TGCAGTGCTAGAGAGTTTGAGGGGGCCTACAATGAGCAGTTCTTC
TRBV5-1	.	TRBD2	TRBJ2-1	CASRPGLARSSSYNEQFF	TGCGCCAGCAGGCCGGGACTAGCGCGCTCTAGCTCCTACAATGAGCAGTTCTTC
TRBV3-1	.	.	TRBJ1-5	CASSQGSYSNQPQHF	TGTGCCAGCAGCCAAGGTAGTTATAGCAATCAGCCCCAGCATTTT
TRBV27	few	.	TRBJ1-2	CASSLSGGTDYGSYTF	TGTGCCAGCAGTTTATCAGGAGGGACCGACTATGGAAGCTACACCTTC
TRBV15	.	TRBD1	TRBJ2-2	CATSRFGGTGIAGELFF	TGTGCCACCAGCAGGTTTGGCGGGACAGGGATCGCCGGGGAGCTGTTTTTT
TRBV9	.	.	TRBJ1-1	CARSVGAYTEAFF	TGTGCCAGGAGCGTGGGCGCGTACACTGAAGCTTTCTTT
TRBV4-2	.	.	TRBJ2-5	CASSQAGEGETQYF	TGTGCCAGCAGCCAAGCGGGAGAGGGGGAGACCCAGTACTTC
TRBV29-1	many	.	TRBJ1-1	CSVVPGLNTEAFF	TGCAGCGTTGTCCCCGGATTGAACACTGAAGCTTTCTTT
TRBV29-1	many	TRBD1	TRBJ2-2	CSVEDRDRGNTGELFF	TGCAGCGTTGAAGACCGGGACAGGGGGAACACCGGGGAGCTGTTTTTT
TRBV29-1	many	.	TRBJ2-5	CSVEDPRDYQETQYF	TGCAGCGTTGAAGACCCGAGGGACTACCAAGAGACCCAGTACTTC
TRBV5-2	.	.	TRBJ2-3	CASNGPHVAGGLEDTQYF	TGTGCCAGCAACGGGCCCCATGTAGCGGGGGGGCTTGAAGATACGCAGTATTTT
TRBV9	.	.	TRBJ2-5	CASGARDSETQYF	TGTGCCAGCGGCGCCAGGGATTCCGAGACCCAGTACTTC
TRBV6-2/TRBV6-3	.	.	TRBJ2-1	CASSYSIIGEGDEQFF	TGTGCCAGCAGTTACTCGATAATCGGGGAGGGGGATGAGCAGTTCTTC
TRBV7-9	.	.	TRBJ2-7	CATKGTGPYEQYF	TGTGCCACCAAGGGAACAGGGCCCTACGAGCAGTACTTC
TRBV28	few	TRBD1	TRBJ2-5	CASSFGPRTGFHPQETQYF	TGTGCCAGCAGTTTTGGACCTCGGACAGGGTTCCATCCCCAAGAGACCCAGTACTTC
TRBV4-1	many	TRBD1	TRBJ2-2	CASSQKQGWAGELFF	TGCGCCAGCAGCCAAAAACAGGGGTGGGCCGGGGAGCTGTTTTTT
TRBV29-1	.	.	TRBJ2-7	CSVSRQEGEQYF	TGCAGCGTTTCGAGACAGGAGGGCGAGCAGTACTTC
TRBV12-3/TRBV12-4	.	.	TRBJ2-3	CASSFLALTDTQYF	TGTGCCAGCAGTTTCCTAGCGCTCACAGATACGCAGTATTTT
TRBV13	few	TRBD1	TRBJ2-1	CASSLVQGADEQFF	TGTGCCAGCAGCTTAGTACAGGGGGCCGACGAGCAGTTCTTC
TRBV7-9	few	TRBD1	TRBJ1-2	CASSFARDSPYGYTF	TGTGCCAGCAGCTTCGCACGGGACAGTCCATATGGCTACACCTTC
TRBV4-1	.	.	TRBJ2-7	CASSQVTGSSYEQYF	TGCGCCAGCAGCCAAGTAACAGGGTCTTCCTACGAGCAGTACTTC
TRBV12-3/TRBV12-4	few	.	TRBJ2-1	CASNIGWGGGNEQFF	TGTGCCAGCAACATCGGGTGGGGGGGCGGAAATGAGCAGTTCTTC
TRBV6-2/TRBV6-3	many	.	TRBJ2-1	CASSLEGYGIYNEQFF	TGTGCCAGCAGCTTGGAAGGGTATGGGATATACAATGAGCAGTTCTTC
TRBV2	.	.	TRBJ2-2	CASSETEATGELFF	TGTGCCAGCAGTGAGACCGAGGCCACCGGGGAGCTGTTTTTT
TRBV11-2	few	.	TRBJ2-5	CASSLDRVGETQYF	TGTGCCAGCAGCTTAGACAGGGTAGGAGAGACCCAGTACTTC
TRBV20-1	.	.	TRBJ2-5	CSAMRGLQETQYF	TGCAGTGCTATGAGAGGGCTCCAAGAGACCCAGTACTTC